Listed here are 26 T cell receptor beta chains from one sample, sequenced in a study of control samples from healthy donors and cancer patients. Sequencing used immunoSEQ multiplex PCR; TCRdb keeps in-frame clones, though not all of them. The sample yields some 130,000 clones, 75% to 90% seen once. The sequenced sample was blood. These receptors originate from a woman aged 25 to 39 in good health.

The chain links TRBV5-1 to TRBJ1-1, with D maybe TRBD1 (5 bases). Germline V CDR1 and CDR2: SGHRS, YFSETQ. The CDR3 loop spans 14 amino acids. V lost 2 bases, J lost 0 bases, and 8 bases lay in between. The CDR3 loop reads CASSFQGVNTEAFF. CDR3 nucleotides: TGCGCCAGCAGCTTCCAGGGAGTGAACACTGAAGCTTTCTTT. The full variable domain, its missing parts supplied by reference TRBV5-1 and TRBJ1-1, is KAGVTQTPRYLIKTRGQQVTLSCSPISGHRSVSWYQQTPGQGLQFLFEYFSETQRNKGNFPGRFSGRQFSNSRSEMNVSTLELGDSALYLCASSFQGVNTEAFFGQGTRLTVV.

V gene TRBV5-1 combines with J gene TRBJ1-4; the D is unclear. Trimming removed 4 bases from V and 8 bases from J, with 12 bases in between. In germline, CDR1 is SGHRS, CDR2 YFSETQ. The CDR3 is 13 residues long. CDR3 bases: TGCGCCAGCAGCGCCCAGTTAGGCGAAAAACTGTTTTTT. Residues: CASSAQLGEKLFF.

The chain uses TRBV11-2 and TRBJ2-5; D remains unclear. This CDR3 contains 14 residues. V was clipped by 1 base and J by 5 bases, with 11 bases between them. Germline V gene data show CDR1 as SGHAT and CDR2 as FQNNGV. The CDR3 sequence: CASSLGPLGETQYF. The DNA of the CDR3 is TGTGCCAGCAGCTTAGGCCCCCTCGGGGAGACCCAGTACTTC.

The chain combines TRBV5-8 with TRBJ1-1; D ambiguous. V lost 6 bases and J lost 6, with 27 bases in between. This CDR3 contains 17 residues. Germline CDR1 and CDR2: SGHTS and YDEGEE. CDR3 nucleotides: TGTGCCAGCAACCTGAAACCAAAGACGGGGTTCAGGCCTGAAGCTTTCTTT. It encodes CASNLKPKTGFRPEAFF. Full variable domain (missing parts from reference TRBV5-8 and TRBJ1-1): EAGVTQSPTHLIKTRGQQATLRCSPISGHTSVYWYQQALGLGLQFLLWYDEGEERNRGNFPPRFSGRQFPNYSSELNVNALELEDSALYLCASNLKPKTGFRPEAFFGQGTRLTVV.

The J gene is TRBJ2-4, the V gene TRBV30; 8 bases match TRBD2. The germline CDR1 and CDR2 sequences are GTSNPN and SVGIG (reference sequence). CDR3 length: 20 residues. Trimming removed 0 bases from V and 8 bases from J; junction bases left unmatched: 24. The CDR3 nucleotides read TGTGCCTGGAGTGTAAAGGGTTTAAAGATTGTGGCGGGAGGAGGGGACATTCAGTACTTC. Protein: CAWSVKGLKIVAGGGDIQYF.

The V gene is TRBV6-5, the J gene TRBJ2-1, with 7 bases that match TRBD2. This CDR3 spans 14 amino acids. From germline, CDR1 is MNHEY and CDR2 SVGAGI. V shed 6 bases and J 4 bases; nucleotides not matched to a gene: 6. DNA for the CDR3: TGTGCCAGCAGCCGCGGGAGCGGGTACAATGAGCAGTTCTTC. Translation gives CASSRGSGYNEQFF.

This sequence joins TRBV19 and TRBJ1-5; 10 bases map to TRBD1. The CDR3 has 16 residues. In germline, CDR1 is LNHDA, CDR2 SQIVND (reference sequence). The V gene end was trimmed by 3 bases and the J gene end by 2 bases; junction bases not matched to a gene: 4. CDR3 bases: TGTGCCAGTAGTATGGGACAGGGGTTAGGCAATCAGCCCCAGCATTTT. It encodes CASSMGQGLGNQPQHF.

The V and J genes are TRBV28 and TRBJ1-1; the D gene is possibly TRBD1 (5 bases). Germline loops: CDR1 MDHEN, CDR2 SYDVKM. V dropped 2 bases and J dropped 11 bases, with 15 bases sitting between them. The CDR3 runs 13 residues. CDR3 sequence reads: CASSLGGNRGAFF. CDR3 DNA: TGTGCCAGCAGTTTAGGAGGGAACCGGGGGGCTTTCTTT.

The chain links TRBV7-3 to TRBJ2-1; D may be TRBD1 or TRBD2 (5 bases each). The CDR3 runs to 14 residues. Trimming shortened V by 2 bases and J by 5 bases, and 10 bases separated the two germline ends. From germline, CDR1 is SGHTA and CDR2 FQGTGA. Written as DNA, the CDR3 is TGTGCCAGCAGCTTAGGGGGATCCGACAATGAGCAGTTCTTC. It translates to CASSLGGSDNEQFF.

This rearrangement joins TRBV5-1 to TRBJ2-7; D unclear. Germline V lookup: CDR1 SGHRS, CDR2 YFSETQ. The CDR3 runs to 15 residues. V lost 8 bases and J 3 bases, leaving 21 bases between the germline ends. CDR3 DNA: TGCGCCAGTCGAGAAGACACTGTCGATGTCTACGAGCAGTACTTC. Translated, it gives CASREDTVDVYEQYF.

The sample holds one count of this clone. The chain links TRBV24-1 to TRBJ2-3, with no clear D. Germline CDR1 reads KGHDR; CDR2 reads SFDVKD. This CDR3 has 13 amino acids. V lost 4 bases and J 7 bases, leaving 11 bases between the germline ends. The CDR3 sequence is CATSDSRSYTQYF. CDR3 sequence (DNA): TGTGCCACCAGTGACTCCCGATCCTATACGCAGTATTTT.

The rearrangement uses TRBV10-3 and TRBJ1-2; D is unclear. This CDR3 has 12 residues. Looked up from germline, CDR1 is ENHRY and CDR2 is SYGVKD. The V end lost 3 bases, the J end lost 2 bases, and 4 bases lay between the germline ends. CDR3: CAISEGNYGYTF. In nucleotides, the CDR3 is TGTGCCATCAGTGAAGGAAACTATGGCTACACCTTC.

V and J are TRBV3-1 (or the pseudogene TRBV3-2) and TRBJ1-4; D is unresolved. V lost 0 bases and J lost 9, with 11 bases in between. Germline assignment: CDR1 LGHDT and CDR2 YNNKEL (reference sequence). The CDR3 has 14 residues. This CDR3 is CASSQDHGGQKLFF. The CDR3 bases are TGTGCCAGCAGCCAAGATCACGGCGGCCAAAAACTGTTTTTT.

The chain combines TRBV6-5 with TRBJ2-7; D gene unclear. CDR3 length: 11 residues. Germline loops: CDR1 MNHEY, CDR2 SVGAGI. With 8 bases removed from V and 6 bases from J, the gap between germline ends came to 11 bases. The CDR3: CASPEKGEQYF. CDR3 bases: TGTGCCAGCCCTGAAAAGGGCGAGCAGTACTTC.

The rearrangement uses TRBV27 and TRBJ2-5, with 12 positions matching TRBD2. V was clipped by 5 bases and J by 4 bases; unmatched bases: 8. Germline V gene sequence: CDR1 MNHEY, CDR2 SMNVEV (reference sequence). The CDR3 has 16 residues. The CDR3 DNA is TGTGCCAGCAGTACTCGGACTAGCGGGATGGGAGAGACCCAGTACTTC. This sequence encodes CASSTRTSGMGETQYF.

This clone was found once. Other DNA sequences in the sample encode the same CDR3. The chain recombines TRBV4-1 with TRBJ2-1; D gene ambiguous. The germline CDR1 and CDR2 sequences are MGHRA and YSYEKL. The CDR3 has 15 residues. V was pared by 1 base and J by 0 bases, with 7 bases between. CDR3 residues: CASSQGPSSYNEQFF. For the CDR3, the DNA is TGCGCCAGCAGCCAAGGACCGAGCTCCTACAATGAGCAGTTCTTC.

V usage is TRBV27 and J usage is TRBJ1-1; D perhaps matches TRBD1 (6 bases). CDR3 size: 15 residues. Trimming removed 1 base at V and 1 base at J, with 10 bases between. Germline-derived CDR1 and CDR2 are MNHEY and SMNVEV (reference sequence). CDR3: CASSLLGGPNTEAFF. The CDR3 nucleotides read TGTGCCAGCAGTTTATTGGGGGGGCCGAACACTGAAGCTTTCTTT.

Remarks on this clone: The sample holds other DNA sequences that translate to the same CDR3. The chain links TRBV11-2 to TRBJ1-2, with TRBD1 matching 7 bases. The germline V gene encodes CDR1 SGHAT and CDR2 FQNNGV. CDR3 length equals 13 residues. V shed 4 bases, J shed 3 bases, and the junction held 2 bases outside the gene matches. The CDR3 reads CASSSRGDYGYTF. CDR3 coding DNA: TGTGCCAGCAGCTCCAGGGGGGACTATGGCTACACCTTC.

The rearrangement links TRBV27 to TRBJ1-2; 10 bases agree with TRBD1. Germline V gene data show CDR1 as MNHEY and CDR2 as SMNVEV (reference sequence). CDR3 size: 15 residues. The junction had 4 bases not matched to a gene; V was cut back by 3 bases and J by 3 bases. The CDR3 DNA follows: TGTGCCAGCAGTTTTCGACAGGGGGCTGACTATGGCTACACCTTC. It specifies CASSFRQGADYGYTF.

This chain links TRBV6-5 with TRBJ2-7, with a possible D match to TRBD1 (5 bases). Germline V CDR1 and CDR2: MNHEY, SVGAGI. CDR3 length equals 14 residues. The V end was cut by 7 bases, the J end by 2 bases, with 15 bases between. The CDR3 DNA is TGTGCCAGCAATCGGTTATCGACAGCCTACGAGCAGTACTTC. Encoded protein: CASNRLSTAYEQYF.

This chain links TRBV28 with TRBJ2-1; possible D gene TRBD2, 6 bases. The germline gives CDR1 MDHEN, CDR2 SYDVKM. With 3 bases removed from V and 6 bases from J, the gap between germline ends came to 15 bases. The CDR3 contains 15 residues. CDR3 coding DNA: TGTGCCAGCAGTTTGGCTAGCATCGGGGGCAATGAGCAGTTCTTC. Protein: CASSLASIGGNEQFF.

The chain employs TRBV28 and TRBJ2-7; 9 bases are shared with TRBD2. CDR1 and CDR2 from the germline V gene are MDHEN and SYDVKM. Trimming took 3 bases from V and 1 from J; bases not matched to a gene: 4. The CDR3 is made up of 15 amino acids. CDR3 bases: TGTGCCAGCAGTTTCTTTAGCGGGGGATCCTACGAGCAGTACTTC. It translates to CASSFFSGGSYEQYF.

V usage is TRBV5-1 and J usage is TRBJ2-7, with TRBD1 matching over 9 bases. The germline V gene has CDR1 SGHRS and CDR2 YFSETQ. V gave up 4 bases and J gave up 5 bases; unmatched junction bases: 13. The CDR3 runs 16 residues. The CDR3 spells CASSRSSGTGRNEQYF. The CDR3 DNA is TGCGCCAGCAGCCGATCCTCCGGGACAGGGAGGAACGAGCAGTACTTC.

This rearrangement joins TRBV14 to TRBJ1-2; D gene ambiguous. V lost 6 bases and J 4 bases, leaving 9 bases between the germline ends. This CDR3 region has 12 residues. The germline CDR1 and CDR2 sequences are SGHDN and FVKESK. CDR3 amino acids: CASRASGYGYTF. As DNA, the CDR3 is TGTGCCAGCAGGGCAAGTGGCTATGGCTACACCTTC.

The CDR3 reads CASSLAPGGEGEQFF. The CDR3 DNA sequence: TGCGCCAGCAGCTTGGCCCCCGGCGGAGAGGGTGAGCAGTTCTTC. The V gene is TRBV5-1, the J gene TRBJ2-1, with D perhaps TRBD2 (5 bases). The CDR3 covers 15 residues. V lost 0 bases and J lost 9, with 16 bases in between. The germline gives CDR1 SGHRS, CDR2 YFSETQ.

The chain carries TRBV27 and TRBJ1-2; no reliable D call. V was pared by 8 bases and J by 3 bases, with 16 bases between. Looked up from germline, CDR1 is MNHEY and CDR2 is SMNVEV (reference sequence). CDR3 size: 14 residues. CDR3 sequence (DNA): TGTGCCAGCGCGTGGAGCAGATCCCACTATGGCTACACCTTC. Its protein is CASAWSRSHYGYTF.